This T cell receptor (beta chain) originates from a study of shared clonotypes between healthy human individuals. Only in-frame clones appear in the TCRdb table, and some are missing; sequencing was by immunoSEQ multiplex PCR. The table lists roughly 1,600,000 clones, roughly 98.5% of them singletons. CDR1 is MNHNY and CDR2 is SVGAGI in the germline V gene (reference sequence). This CDR3 contains 15 residues. V lost 0 bases and J lost 7; bases outside the gene matches: 8. V gene TRBV6-6 combines with J gene TRBJ1-2, with TRBD1 matching 7 bases. This receptor was taken from a man under 40 in good health. Sequencing was done on a sample of naive CD4+ T cells sorted from blood. The subset denotes: CD45RA+ positively selected. The CDR3 is CASSYSQGERIGYTF. The CDR3 DNA reads TGTGCCAGCAGTTACTCGCAGGGGGAAAGAATTGGCTACACCTTC.